These 12 T cell receptor beta chains were all obtained from the same sample, sequenced in a study of blood T cell repertoires in COVID-19. Sequencing was performed with immunoSEQ multiplex PCR; in TCRdb, only in-frame clones are kept and a portion is missing. The top ten hold about 2.3% of the sample, which has around 130,000 clones, about 86% seen once. The specimen was PBMCs or T cells enriched from blood (not recorded which). Receptors originate from a man aged 40-55 years with acute COVID-19.

This clone was seen only a few times. The V gene is TRBV27, the J gene TRBJ1-6, with D perhaps TRBD1 (6 bases). This CDR3 comprises 13 residues. The V gene lost 3 bases and the J gene lost 13 bases, with 13 bases spanning the gap. Per germline, CDR1 MNHEY and CDR2 SMNVEV (reference sequence). CDR3 sequence reads: CASSFRGANPLHF. CDR3 in DNA: TGTGCCAGCAGTTTCCGGGGGGCGAATCCCCTCCACTTT.

The rearrangement joins TRBV5-4 to TRBJ2-3; 7 nucleotides line up with TRBD2. The CDR3 covers 18 residues. V was pared by 0 bases and J by 0 bases, with 10 bases of the junction left unmatched. The germline gives CDR1 SGHNT, CDR2 YYREEE (reference sequence). CDR3 sequence (DNA): TGTGCCAGCAGCTTGGCCTCGGGCGGGGGACCTAGCACAGATACGCAGTATTTT. It yields the protein CASSLASGGGPSTDTQYF.

V is TRBV9 and J is TRBJ2-7; 9 bases align to TRBD2. Germline V lookup: CDR1 SGDLS, CDR2 YYNGEE. The CDR3 is 15 amino acids. J lost 5 bases, V lost 0 bases, and 6 bases had no gene match. The CDR3 bases are TGTGCCAGCAGCGTAGCCGCGGGGGGGCCCGACGAGCAGTACTTC. Translating it yields CASSVAAGGPDEQYF. Supplemented by reference TRBV9 and TRBJ2-7, the full variable domain reads DSGVTQTPKHLITATGQRVTLRCSPRSGDLSVYWYQQSLDQGLQFLIQYYNGEERAKGNILERFSAQQFPDLHSELNLSSLELGDSALYFCASSVAAGGPDEQYFGPGTRLTVT.

The chain has TRBV5-6 and TRBJ2-7, with 8 bases that match TRBD1. J lost 3 bases, V lost 7 bases, and 9 bases had no gene match. CDR1 and CDR2 (germline): SGHDT, YYEEEE. The CDR3 spans 14 residues. The CDR3 region is CASEGQGRGYEQYF. The CDR3 DNA reads as TGTGCCAGCGAAGGACAGGGAAGAGGCTACGAGCAGTACTTC.

This clone was found a few times. V gene TRBV2 combines with J gene TRBJ2-6; D remains ambiguous. V was pared by 8 bases and J by 0 bases, with 17 bases between. The CDR3 runs to 17 residues. Germline V gene sequence: CDR1 SNHLY, CDR2 FYNNEI. The CDR3 nucleotides read TGTGCCAGCTGTTGGTCAGAAAACCTCTCTGGGGCCAACGTCCTGACTTTC. Its protein product is CASCWSENLSGANVLTF.

This sequence joins TRBV3-1 (or the pseudogene TRBV3-2) and TRBJ1-3; 7 nucleotides line up with TRBD1. CDR3 length: 15 amino acids. V dropped 1 base and J dropped 2; count of bases not matched to a gene: 2. Germline CDR1 and CDR2: LGHDT and YNNKEL (reference sequence). This CDR3 reads CASSQAGTAGNTIYF. In DNA, the CDR3 is TGTGCCAGCAGCCAAGCGGGGACAGCTGGAAACACCATATATTTT.

The chain is built from TRBV28 and TRBJ2-1; D perhaps matches TRBD1 (6 bases). There are 14 residues in the CDR3. V was cut by 2 bases and J by 9 bases, with 14 bases left in between. CDR1 and CDR2 (germline): MDHEN, SYDVKM. CDR3 sequence reads: CASSLGQGPGEQFF. The DNA of the CDR3 is TGTGCCAGCAGTTTAGGGCAGGGGCCGGGTGAGCAGTTCTTC.

The chain uses TRBV11-1 and TRBJ2-5; no clear D. The V end lost 6 bases, the J end lost 5 bases, and 10 bases lay between the germline ends. The CDR3 is 12 amino acids. Looked up from germline, CDR1 is SGHAT and CDR2 is FQDESV (reference sequence). CDR3 residues: CASSPTQETQYF. The CDR3 nucleotides read TGTGCCAGCAGTCCCACGCAGGAGACCCAGTACTTC. Variable domain in full (rest from reference TRBV11-1 and TRBJ2-5): EAEVAQSPRYKITEKSQAVAFWCDPISGHATLYWYRQILGQGPELLVQFQDESVVDDSQLPKDRFSAERLKGVDSTLKIQPAELGDSAMYLCASSPTQETQYFGPGTRLLVL.

The chain couples TRBV4-2 to TRBJ2-1; D is possibly TRBD2 (6 bases). The CDR3 runs 19 residues. V lost 0 bases to trimming and J lost 0 bases, with 18 bases between them. Per germline, CDR1 LGHNA and CDR2 YNFKEQ. Here the CDR3 reads CASSQEGRGAQVSYNEQFF. The CDR3 nucleotides read TGTGCCAGCAGCCAAGAAGGACGCGGGGCACAGGTCTCCTACAATGAGCAGTTCTTC.

V is TRBV6-5 and J is TRBJ1-2, with 9 bases identical to TRBD1. CDR1 and CDR2 from the germline V gene are MNHEY and SVGAGI. J lost 6 bases, V lost 2 bases, and 1 base had no gene match. The CDR3 has 13 amino acids. The DNA of the CDR3 is TGTGCCAGCAGTTACGGACAGGGGCATGGCTACACCTTC. Its protein product is CASSYGQGHGYTF.

The chain has TRBV7-6 and TRBJ1-6; a weak D match, TRBD1 (5 bases). Germline CDR1 reads SGHVS; CDR2 reads FNYEAQ. Between the trimmed V and J ends, which lost 5 bases and 7 bases, there was a span of 9 bases. This CDR3 has 13 amino acids. The CDR3 here is CASSVRQNSPLHF. For the CDR3, the DNA is TGTGCCAGCAGCGTTAGACAGAATTCACCCCTCCACTTT.

The V and J genes are TRBV5-6 and TRBJ2-2; D is unclear. The V and J ends lost 4 bases and 4 bases respectively, with 5 bases between them. Germline CDR1 is SGHDT and CDR2 is YYEEEE. The CDR3 runs to 12 residues. The CDR3 region is CASSRFTGELFF. The CDR3 DNA sequence: TGTGCCAGCAGCCGGTTCACCGGGGAGCTGTTTTTT.